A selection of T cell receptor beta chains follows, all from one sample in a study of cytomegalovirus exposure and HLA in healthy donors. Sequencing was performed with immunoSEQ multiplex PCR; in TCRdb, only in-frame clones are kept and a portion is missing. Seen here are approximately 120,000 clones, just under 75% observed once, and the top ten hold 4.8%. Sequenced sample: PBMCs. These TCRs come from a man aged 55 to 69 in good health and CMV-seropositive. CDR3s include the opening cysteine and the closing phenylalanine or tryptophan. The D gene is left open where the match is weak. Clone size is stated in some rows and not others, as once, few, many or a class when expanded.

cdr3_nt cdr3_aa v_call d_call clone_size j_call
TGTGCCTCAAACATGCCGGAGACCCAGTACTTC CASNMPETQYF TRBV6-6 - - TRBJ2-5
TGCGCCAGCAAAGAGGGAGCCGGGGAGCTGTTTTTT CASKEGAGELFF TRBV5-1 - - TRBJ2-2
TGCGCCAGCAGCCTAAAGCCAGGGGCAAAATCCCACTATGGCTACACCTTC CASSLKPGAKSHYGYTF TRBV4-1 - - TRBJ1-2
TGTGCCTCCGGAGTAGCGGGGCTACAAGAGACCCAGTACTTC CASGVAGLQETQYF TRBV19 TRBD2 - TRBJ2-5
TGTGCCAGCAGCGTAATCCCCGGCGTGAATAGCGGGGGTATGAATGAGCAGTTCTTC CASSVIPGVNSGGMNEQFF TRBV9 TRBD2 - TRBJ2-1
TGTGCCAGCAGTCGACTCACGGCCCTGGATTCACCCCTCCACTTT CASSRLTALDSPLHF TRBV27 - - TRBJ1-6
TGTGCCTCAGGGGAGTACGCAGGTCAGCCCCAGCATTTT CASGEYAGQPQHF TRBV6-1 - - TRBJ1-5
TGTGCCAGCAGTTTTCGGGGATTCGGCACAGATACGCAGTATTTT CASSFRGFGTDTQYF TRBV28 - once TRBJ2-3
TGTGCCAGCAGCCTCGGGGACTTGAAGACCCAGTACTTC CASSLGDLKTQYF TRBV7-6 - - TRBJ2-5
TGTGCCAGTGGAGGGAGTAATCAGCCCCAGCATTTT CASGGSNQPQHF TRBV19 - - TRBJ1-5
TGCGCCAGCAGCTTCCAACGGGGGTACAATGAGCAGTTCTTC CASSFQRGYNEQFF TRBV5-1 - - TRBJ2-1
TGTGCCAGCAGCCTCCGGGGGGGCAATTCAATGGCGGATACGCAGTATTTT CASSLRGGNSMADTQYF TRBV9 TRBD2 - TRBJ2-3
TGTGCCAGCAGCTTGGGGCAGGGGGAGGCCGAGCAGTACTTC CASSLGQGEAEQYF TRBV7-9 - - TRBJ2-7
TGTTCCAGCACCCGGCTTGGAGTCCAGAACACTGAAGCTTTCTTT CSSTRLGVQNTEAFF TRBV7-9 - few TRBJ1-1
TGTGCCAGCAGTGAGCCTCGGACAGGGGCAGGTTCACCCCTCCACTTT CASSEPRTGAGSPLHF TRBV25-1 TRBD1 - TRBJ1-6
TGTGCCAGCAGCTCTGGAGCAGATACGCAGTATTTT CASSSGADTQYF TRBV7-3 - few TRBJ2-3
TGTGCCAGCAGCGGGGACACGCACTCTGGAAACACCATATATTTT CASSGDTHSGNTIYF TRBV7-2 - - TRBJ1-3
TGTGCCAGCAGCGGACAGGGGGCAGGAGCTTTCTTT CASSGQGAGAFF TRBV6-5 TRBD1 - TRBJ1-1
TGCGCCAGCAGCTTGGGGGAGCTTGCTGGCACAGATACGCAGTATTTT CASSLGELAGTDTQYF TRBV5-1 - - TRBJ2-3
TGTGCCTGGAGTGGAGGGACTAGCGGGGGCCTCCAAGAGACCCAGTACTTC CAWSGGTSGGLQETQYF TRBV30 TRBD2 - TRBJ2-5